This T cell receptor (beta chain) was sequenced for a study of T cells in Graves' hyperthyroidism and ophthalmopathy. Looking at the study overall: Blood from the periphery was taken at initial diagnosis, before any treatment.

CDR3 size: 16 residues. Germline V gene sequence: CDR1 LGHNA, CDR2 YNFKEQ. V was pared by 1 base and J by 5 bases, with 6 bases of the junction left unmatched. The investigators amplified TCR beta CDR3 regions from RNA transcripts. First-round RT-PCR of the TCR CDR3 relied on the HTBI primer set. Using its own MiXCR run on the multiplex PCR reads, TCRdb lists one record per CDR3 protein. Here the sample spans a few hundred thousand distinct CDR3 sequences, roughly 15% being singletons. This clonotype was observed at least ten times. The receptor was isolated from a woman aged 55-75 years with Graves' ophthalmopathy. The specimen was blood. The V and J genes are TRBV4-2 and TRBJ2-1; TRBD1 matches at 9 bases. CDR3: CASSQVGQGGNNEQFF. The CDR3 region has the DNA TGTGCCAGCAGCCAAGTGGGACAGGGAGGAAACAATGAGCAGTTCTTC.